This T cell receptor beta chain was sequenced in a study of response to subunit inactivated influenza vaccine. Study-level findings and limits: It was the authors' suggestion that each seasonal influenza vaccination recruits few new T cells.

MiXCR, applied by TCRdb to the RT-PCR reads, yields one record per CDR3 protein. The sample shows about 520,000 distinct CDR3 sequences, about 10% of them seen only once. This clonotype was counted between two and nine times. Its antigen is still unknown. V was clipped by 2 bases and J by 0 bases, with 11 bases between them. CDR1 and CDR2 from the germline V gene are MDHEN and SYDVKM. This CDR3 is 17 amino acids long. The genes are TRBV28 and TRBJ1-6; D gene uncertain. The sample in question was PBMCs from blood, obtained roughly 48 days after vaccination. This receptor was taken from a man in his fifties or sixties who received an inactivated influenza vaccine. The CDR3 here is CASSLIFSSSYNSPLHF. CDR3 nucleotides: TGTGCCAGCAGTTTAATTTTTTCCAGCTCCTATAATTCACCCCTCCACTTT. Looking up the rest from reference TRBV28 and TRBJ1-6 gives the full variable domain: DVKVTQSSRYLVKRTGEKVFLECVQDMDHENMFWYRQDPGLGLRLIYFSYDVKMKEKGDIPEGYSVSREKKERFSLILESASTNQTSMYLCASSLIFSSSYNSPLHFGNGTRLTVT.